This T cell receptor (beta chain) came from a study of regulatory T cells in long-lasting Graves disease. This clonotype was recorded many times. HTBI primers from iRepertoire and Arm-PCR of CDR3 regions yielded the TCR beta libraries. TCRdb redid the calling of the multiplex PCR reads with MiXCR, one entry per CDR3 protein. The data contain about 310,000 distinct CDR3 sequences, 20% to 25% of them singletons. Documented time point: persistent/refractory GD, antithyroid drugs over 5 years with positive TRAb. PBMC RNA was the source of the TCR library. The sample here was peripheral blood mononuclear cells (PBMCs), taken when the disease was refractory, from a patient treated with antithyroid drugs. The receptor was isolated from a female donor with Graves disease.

The DNA for the CDR3 is TGTGCCAGCAGTTACTCTCGATCTATTCGAGGAATCTCCTACGAGCAGTACTTC. Translated, it gives CASSYSRSIRGISYEQYF. V gene TRBV6-5 combines with J gene TRBJ2-7; no definite D call. V was pared by 0 bases and J by 0 bases, with 18 bases between. Germline assignment: CDR1 MNHEY and CDR2 SVGAGI. This CDR3 is built from 18 residues.